This T cell receptor (beta chain) appears in the sequencing data of a study of T cells after yellow fever vaccination. The study, taken as a whole, reports: The presence of abundant clonotypes contaminating from the bulk population was possible in FACS-sorted repertoires.

The ends lost 3 bases at V and 3 bases at J; junction bases unmatched: 2. Germline loops: CDR1 KGHDR, CDR2 SFDVKD. The CDR3 is 16 amino acids. This clonotype was seen at least ten times. Its antigen is not identified. A 5'RACE template-switching step, the method used to make TCR cDNA, added a universal primer site and UMIs. TCRdb redid the calling of the 5' RACE reads with MiXCR, one entry per CDR3 protein. The table includes 620,000 or so distinct CDR3 sequences, 17% detected once. The TCR sequence derives from a man younger than 35 who received the YFV17D yellow fever vaccine. The sample here was PBMCs, taken around 5 days after the first yellow fever vaccination. The V gene is TRBV24-1, the J gene TRBJ2-3, with TRBD2 identical over 13 bases. The CDR3 DNA is TGTGCCACCAGTGATCCGGGACTAGCGGGGACAGATACGCAGTATTTT. It yields the protein CATSDPGLAGTDTQYF.